The sample holds a few counts of the clone carrying this TCR beta chain. Germline CDR1 and CDR2: KGHDR and SFDVKD. The CDR3 is made up of 18 amino acids. V was pared by 0 bases and J by 8 bases, with 7 bases of the junction left unmatched. These data are taken from a study of T cells after yellow fever vaccination. Overall study: Researchers used SMART-Seq v4 Ultra Low Input to prepare fractions that had low cell numbers.

They built TCR cDNA with 5'RACE template switching, a step that put in a universal primer site and UMIs. TCRdb analysed the 5' RACE reads with MiXCR anew, one entry per CDR3 protein. Of about 350,000 distinct CDR3 sequences in the sample, about 4% were seen once. This chain connects TRBV24-1 to TRBJ2-1, with TRBD2 matching 15 bases. Sequences were derived from PBMCs, sampled 5 days after the yellow fever booster vaccination. The clonotype originates from a man younger than 35 who received the YFV17D yellow fever vaccine. CDR3 sequence reads: CATSDLEGLAGGPYEQFF. The CDR3 DNA reads TGTGCCACCAGTGATTTGGAAGGACTAGCGGGGGGGCCATATGAGCAGTTCTTC.